A selection of T cell receptor beta chains follows, all from one sample in a study of blood T cell repertoires in COVID-19. Assay: immunoSEQ multiplex PCR; the TCRdb copy retains only in-frame clones and omits some. The sample holds some 250,000 clones, roughly 90% seen once. The sequencing sample was made of peripheral blood. The receptors come from a woman aged 25-40 years with acute or convalescent COVID-19. CDR3s include the opening cysteine and the closing phenylalanine or tryptophan. D genes are given only for firm matches. Only some rows state a clone size, as once, few, many or a class for expanded clones.

v_gene	abundance	d_gene	j_gene	len	CDR3aa	CDR3nt
TRBV19	.	TRBD1	TRBJ1-5	16	CASQNHGTGDNQPQHF	TGTGCCAGCCAGAACCACGGGACAGGGGACAATCAGCCCCAGCATTTT
TRBV10-1	once	TRBD1	TRBJ2-3	16	CASSERFDRGTDTQYF	TGCGCCAGCAGTGAGAGGTTTGACAGGGGGACAGATACGCAGTATTTT
TRBV14	.	TRBD1	TRBJ1-6	14	CASSQDGQASPLHF	TGTGCCAGCAGCCAAGATGGACAGGCTTCACCCCTCCACTTT
TRBV5-4	.	.	TRBJ2-1	15	CASSLGGGSRNEQFF	TGTGCCAGCAGCTTGGGGGGAGGCTCCCGCAATGAGCAGTTCTTC
TRBV7-7	.	.	TRBJ2-1	15	CASSLGAASFNEQFF	TGTGCTAGCAGCTTAGGGGCGGCTAGCTTCAATGAGCAGTTCTTC
TRBV14	.	.	TRBJ2-1	16	CASSHRRPGLYNEQFF	TGTGCCAGCAGCCACCGAAGACCGGGACTTTACAATGAGCAGTTCTTC
TRBV9	.	TRBD1	TRBJ2-2	14	CASSVRTGTGELFF	TGTGCCAGCAGCGTTAGGACAGGCACTGGGGAGCTGTTTTTT
TRBV7-2	.	TRBD1	TRBJ2-5	15	CASSLATGGRETQYF	TGTGCCAGCAGCTTAGCCACAGGGGGGCGGGAGACCCAGTACTTC
TRBV9	.	.	TRBJ1-1	12	CASSAGGTEAFF	TGTGCCAGCAGCGCGGGGGGGACTGAAGCTTTCTTT
TRBV6-5	.	.	TRBJ1-3	15	CASSYERSSGNTIYF	TGTGCCAGCAGTTACGAGCGCAGCTCTGGAAACACCATATATTTT
TRBV5-1	.	.	TRBJ1-6	15	CASSLQNSYNSPLHF	TGCGCCAGCAGCTTGCAGAACTCCTATAATTCACCCCTCCACTTT
TRBV9	.	TRBD2	TRBJ2-1	13	CASSTGLVLEQFF	TGTGCCAGCAGCACCGGACTAGTTCTTGAGCAGTTCTTC
TRBV12-5	.	.	TRBJ1-3	16	CASAPPGDGSGNTIYF	TGTGCTAGTGCCCCCCCCGGAGACGGCTCTGGAAACACCATATATTTT
TRBV7-6	.	.	TRBJ2-7	12	CASSPAGSEQYF	TGTGCCAGCAGCCCCGCCGGGAGTGAGCAGTACTTC
TRBV19	.	.	TRBJ1-1	14	CASSPRGLYTEAFF	TGTGCCAGTAGTCCGCGGGGACTTTACACTGAAGCTTTCTTT
TRBV5-4	few	TRBD1	TRBJ1-2	13	CASSQGASYGYTF	TGTGCCAGCAGCCAGGGGGCTTCGTATGGCTACACCTTC
TRBV27	.	TRBD1	TRBJ2-6	18	CASCTGTGKESGANVLTF	TGTGCCAGCTGCACCGGGACAGGGAAGGAGTCTGGGGCCAACGTCCTGACTTTC
TRBV5-6	.	.	TRBJ2-1	13	CASSFQGNIEQFF	TGTGCCAGCAGCTTCCAGGGAAACATTGAGCAGTTCTTC
TRBV25-1	.	.	TRBJ2-5	15	CASSEYSVEAETQYF	TGTGCCAGCAGTGAATATAGTGTCGAGGCGGAGACCCAGTACTTC
TRBV11-3	.	TRBD2	TRBJ2-7	15	CASSLRLAGVGEQYF	TGTGCCAGCAGCCTCCGACTAGCGGGAGTCGGAGAGCAGTACTTC
TRBV30	.	.	TRBJ1-5	13	CAWSVAGDQPQHF	TGTGCCTGGAGTGTAGCAGGGGATCAGCCCCAGCATTTT
TRBV27	.	.	TRBJ1-5	15	CASGSLDRENQPQHF	TGTGCCAGCGGTTCTCTAGATCGGGAAAATCAGCCCCAGCATTTT
TRBV29-1	.	TRBD2	TRBJ2-7	13	CSVELAGVYEQYF	TGCAGCGTTGAACTAGCGGGAGTCTACGAGCAGTACTTC
TRBV4-3	.	TRBD2	TRBJ2-5	14	CASSPSTSGQTQYF	TGCGCCAGCAGCCCCAGTACTAGCGGGCAGACCCAGTACTTC
TRBV5-6	.	.	TRBJ2-5	15	CASSFTGTATETQYF	TGTGCCAGCAGCTTTACGGGAACGGCCACGGAGACCCAGTACTTC
TRBV3-1/TRBV3-2	.	TRBD1	TRBJ2-1	14	CASRQGGNYNEQFF	TGTGCCAGCCGACAGGGTGGGAACTACAATGAGCAGTTCTTC
TRBV6-1	.	.	TRBJ1-6	17	CASSENGGAGINSPLHF	TGTGCCAGCAGTGAAAACGGGGGGGCCGGTATTAATTCACCCCTCCACTTT
TRBV7-8	.	.	TRBJ2-5	11	CASSPQETQYF	TGTGCCAGCAGCCCACAAGAGACCCAGTACTTC
TRBV23-1	.	.	TRBJ2-1	16	CASSPRQHPDYNEQFF	TGCGCCAGCAGTCCTAGACAGCACCCTGACTACAATGAGCAGTTCTTC
TRBV12-5	.	TRBD2	TRBJ2-1	16	CASGLGPASGNNEQFF	TGTGCTAGTGGTTTGGGTCCGGCTAGCGGAAACAATGAGCAGTTCTTC
TRBV20-1	.	.	TRBJ2-1	11	CSASDINEQFF	TGCAGTGCTAGTGACATCAATGAGCAGTTCTTC
TRBV27	.	TRBD1	TRBJ2-1	16	CASSSDRVGSYNEQFF	TGTGCCAGCAGTTCCGACAGGGTAGGGTCCTACAATGAGCAGTTCTTC
TRBV3-1/TRBV3-2	.	.	TRBJ2-5	13	CASGPQLEETQYF	TGTGCCAGCGGGCCCCAACTCGAGGAGACCCAGTACTTC
TRBV5-5	.	TRBD1	TRBJ2-7	14	CASSVGQGAYEQYF	TGTGCCAGCAGCGTGGGACAGGGTGCCTACGAGCAGTACTTC
TRBV5-4	.	TRBD1	TRBJ1-1	16	CASSRDRGFLVTEAFF	TGTGCCAGCAGCAGGGACAGGGGGTTTTTGGTAACTGAAGCTTTCTTT
TRBV7-8	.	TRBD1	TRBJ2-5	14	CASSLGDRQETQYF	TGTGCCAGCAGCTTGGGGGACAGACAAGAGACCCAGTACTTC
TRBV23-1	.	TRBD2	TRBJ2-1	19	CASTLGRREASSSYNEQFF	TGCGCCAGCACCTTGGGCAGGCGGGAGGCATCAAGCTCCTACAATGAGCAGTTCTTC
TRBV6-1	.	.	TRBJ2-1	11	CASSSGNEQFF	TGTGCCAGCAGTTCGGGGAATGAGCAGTTCTTC
TRBV25-1	.	.	TRBJ1-1	12	CASSDQGTEAFF	TGTGCCAGCAGTGATCAGGGCACTGAAGCTTTCTTT
TRBV15	.	TRBD1	TRBJ2-7	14	CATSSGQGRYEQYF	TGTGCCACCAGCAGCGGACAGGGTCGCTACGAGCAGTACTTC
TRBV4-3	.	TRBD2	TRBJ2-7	15	CASSPSSGSRYEQYF	TGCGCCAGCAGCCCTTCGAGCGGGAGCCGGTACGAGCAGTACTTC
TRBV6-5	.	.	TRBJ2-5	13	CASSLEYQETQYF	TGTGCCAGCAGTCTAGAGTACCAAGAGACCCAGTACTTC
TRBV11-3	.	TRBD2	TRBJ2-2	15	CASSLGTSDTGELFF	TGTGCCAGCAGCTTAGGGACTAGCGACACCGGGGAGCTGTTTTTT
TRBV6-6	.	TRBD2	TRBJ2-3	15	CASSLAGGGGDTQYF	TGTGCCAGCAGCTTAGCGGGAGGGGGTGGAGATACGCAGTATTTT
TRBV9	once	.	TRBJ2-3	13	CASSYRGTDTQYF	TGTGCCAGCAGCTACCGCGGCACAGATACGCAGTATTTT
TRBV4-3	.	.	TRBJ2-1	13	CASSRMLYNEQFF	TGCGCCAGCAGCCGTATGCTATACAATGAGCAGTTCTTC
TRBV7-9	.	TRBD2	TRBJ2-7	15	CASSSTSGISHEQYF	TGTGCCAGCAGCTCTACTAGCGGGATAAGCCACGAGCAGTACTTC
TRBV13	.	.	TRBJ2-5	13	CASSLGSQETQYF	TGTGCCAGCAGCTTGGGCAGTCAAGAGACCCAGTACTTC
TRBV7-9	.	.	TRBJ1-1	14	CASSLEGGGTEAFF	TGTGCCAGCAGCTTAGAAGGAGGTGGCACTGAAGCTTTCTTT
TRBV27	.	TRBD1	TRBJ1-5	16	CASIRTGRGQGQPQHF	TGTGCCAGCATCCGAACAGGCAGGGGGCAAGGTCAGCCCCAGCATTTT
TRBV5-4	once	.	TRBJ1-1	12	CASSLRNTEAFF	TGTGCCAGCAGCTTGCGGAACACTGAAGCTTTCTTT
TRBV27	once	.	TRBJ2-1	14	CASWRRPSYNEQFF	TGTGCCAGCTGGAGACGGCCCTCCTACAATGAGCAGTTCTTC